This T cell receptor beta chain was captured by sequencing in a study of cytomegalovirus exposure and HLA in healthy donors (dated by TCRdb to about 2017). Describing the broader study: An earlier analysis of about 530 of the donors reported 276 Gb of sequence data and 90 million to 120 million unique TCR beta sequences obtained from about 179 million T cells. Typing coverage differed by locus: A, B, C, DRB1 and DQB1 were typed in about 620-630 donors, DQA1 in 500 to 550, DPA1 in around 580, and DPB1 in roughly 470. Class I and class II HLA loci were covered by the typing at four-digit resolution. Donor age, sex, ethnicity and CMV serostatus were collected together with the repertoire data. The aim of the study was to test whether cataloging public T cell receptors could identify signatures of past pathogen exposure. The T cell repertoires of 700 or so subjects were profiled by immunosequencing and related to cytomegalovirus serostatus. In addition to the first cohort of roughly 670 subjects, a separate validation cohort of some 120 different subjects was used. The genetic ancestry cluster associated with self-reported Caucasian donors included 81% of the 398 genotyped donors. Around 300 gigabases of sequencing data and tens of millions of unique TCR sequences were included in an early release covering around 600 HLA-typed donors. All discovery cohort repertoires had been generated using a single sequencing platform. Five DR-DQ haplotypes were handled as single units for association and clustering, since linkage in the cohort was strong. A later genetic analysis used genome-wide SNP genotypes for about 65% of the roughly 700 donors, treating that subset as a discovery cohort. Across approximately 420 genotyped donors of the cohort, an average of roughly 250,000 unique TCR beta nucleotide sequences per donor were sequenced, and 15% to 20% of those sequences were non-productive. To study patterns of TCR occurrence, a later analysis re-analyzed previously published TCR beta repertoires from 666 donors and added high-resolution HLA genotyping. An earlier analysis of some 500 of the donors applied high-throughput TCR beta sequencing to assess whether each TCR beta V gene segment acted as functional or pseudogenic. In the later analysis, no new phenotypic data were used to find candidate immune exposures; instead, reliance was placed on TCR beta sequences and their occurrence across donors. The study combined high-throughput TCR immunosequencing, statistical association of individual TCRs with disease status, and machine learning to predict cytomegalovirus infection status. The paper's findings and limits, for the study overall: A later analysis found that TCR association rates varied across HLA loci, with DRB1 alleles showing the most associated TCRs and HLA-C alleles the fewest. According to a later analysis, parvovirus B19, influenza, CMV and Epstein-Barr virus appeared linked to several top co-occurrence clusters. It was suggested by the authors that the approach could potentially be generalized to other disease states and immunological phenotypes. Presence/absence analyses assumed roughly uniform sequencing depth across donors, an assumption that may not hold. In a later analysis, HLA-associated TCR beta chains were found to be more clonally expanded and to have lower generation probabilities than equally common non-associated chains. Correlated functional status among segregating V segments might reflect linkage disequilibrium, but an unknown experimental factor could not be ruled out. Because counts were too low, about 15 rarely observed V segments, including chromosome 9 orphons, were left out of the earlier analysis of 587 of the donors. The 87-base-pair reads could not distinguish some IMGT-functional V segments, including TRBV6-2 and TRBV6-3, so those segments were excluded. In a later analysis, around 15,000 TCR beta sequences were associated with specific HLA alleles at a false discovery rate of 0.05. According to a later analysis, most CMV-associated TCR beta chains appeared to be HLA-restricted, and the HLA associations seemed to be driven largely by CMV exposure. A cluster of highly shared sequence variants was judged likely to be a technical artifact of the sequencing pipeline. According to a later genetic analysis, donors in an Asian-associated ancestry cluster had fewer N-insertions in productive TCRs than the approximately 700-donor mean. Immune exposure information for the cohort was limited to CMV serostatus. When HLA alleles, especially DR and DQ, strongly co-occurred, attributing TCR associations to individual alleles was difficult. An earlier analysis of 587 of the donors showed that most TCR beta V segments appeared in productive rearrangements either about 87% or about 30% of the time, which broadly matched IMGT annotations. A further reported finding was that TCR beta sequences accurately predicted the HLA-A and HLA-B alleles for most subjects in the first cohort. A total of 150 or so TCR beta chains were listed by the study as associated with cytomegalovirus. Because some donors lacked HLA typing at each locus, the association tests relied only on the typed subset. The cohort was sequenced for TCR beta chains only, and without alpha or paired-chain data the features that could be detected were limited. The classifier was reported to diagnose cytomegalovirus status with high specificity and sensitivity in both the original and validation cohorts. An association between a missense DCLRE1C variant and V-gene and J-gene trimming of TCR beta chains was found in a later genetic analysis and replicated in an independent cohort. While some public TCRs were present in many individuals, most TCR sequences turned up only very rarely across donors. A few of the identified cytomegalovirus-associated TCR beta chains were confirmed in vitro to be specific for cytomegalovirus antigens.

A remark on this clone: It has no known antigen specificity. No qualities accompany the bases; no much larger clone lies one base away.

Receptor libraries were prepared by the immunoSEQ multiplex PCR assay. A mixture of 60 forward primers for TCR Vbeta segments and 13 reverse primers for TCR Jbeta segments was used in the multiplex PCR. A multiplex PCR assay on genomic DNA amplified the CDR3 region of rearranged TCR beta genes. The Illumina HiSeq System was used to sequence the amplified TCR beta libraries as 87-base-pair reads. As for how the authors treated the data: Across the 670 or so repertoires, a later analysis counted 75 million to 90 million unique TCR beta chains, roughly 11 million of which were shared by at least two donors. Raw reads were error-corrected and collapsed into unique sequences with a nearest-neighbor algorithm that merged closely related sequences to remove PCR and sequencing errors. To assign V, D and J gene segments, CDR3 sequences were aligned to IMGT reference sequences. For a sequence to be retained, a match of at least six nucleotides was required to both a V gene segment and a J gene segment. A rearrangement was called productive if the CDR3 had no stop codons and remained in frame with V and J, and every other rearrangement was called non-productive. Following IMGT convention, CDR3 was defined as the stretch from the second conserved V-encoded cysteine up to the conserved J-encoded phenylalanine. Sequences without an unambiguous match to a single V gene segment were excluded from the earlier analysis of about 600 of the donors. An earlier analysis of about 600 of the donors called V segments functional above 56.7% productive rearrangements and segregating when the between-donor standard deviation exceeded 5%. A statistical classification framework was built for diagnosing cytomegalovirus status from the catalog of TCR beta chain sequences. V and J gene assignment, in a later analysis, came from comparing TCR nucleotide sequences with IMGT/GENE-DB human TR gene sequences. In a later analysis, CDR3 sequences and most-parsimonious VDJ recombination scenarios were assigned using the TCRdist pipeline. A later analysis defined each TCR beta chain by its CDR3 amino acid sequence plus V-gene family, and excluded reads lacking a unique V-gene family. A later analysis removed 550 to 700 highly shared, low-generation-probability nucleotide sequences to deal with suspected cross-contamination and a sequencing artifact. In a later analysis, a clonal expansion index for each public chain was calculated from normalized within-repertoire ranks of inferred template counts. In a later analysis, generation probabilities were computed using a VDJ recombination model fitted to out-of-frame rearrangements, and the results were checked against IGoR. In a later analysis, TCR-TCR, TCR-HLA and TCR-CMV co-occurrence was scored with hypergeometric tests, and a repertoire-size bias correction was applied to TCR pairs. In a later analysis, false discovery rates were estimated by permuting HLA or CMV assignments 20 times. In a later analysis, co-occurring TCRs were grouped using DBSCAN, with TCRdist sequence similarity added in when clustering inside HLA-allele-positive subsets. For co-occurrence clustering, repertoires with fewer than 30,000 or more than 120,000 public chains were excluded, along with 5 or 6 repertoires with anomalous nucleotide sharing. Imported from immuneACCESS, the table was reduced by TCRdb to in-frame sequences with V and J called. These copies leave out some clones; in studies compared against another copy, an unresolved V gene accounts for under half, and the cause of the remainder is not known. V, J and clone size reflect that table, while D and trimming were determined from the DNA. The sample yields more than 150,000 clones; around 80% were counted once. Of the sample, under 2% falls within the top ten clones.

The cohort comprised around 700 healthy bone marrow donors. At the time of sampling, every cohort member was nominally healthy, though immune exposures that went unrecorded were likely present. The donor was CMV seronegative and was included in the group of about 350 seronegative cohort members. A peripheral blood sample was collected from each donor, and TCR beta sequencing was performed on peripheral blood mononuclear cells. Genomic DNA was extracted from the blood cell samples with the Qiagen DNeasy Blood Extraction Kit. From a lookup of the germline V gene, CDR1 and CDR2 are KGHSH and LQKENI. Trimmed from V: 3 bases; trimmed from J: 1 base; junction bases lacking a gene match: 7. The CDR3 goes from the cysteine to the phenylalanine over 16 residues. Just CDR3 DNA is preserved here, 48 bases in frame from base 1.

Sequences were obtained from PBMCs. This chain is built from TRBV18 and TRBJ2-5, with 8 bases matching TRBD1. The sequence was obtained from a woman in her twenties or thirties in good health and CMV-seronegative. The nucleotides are TGTGCCAGCTCACCGTCTCGACAGGGGATCCAAGAGACCCAGTACTTC. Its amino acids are CASSPSRQGIQETQYF.